One and the same sample provided the 24 T cell receptor beta chains below, sequenced in a study of vaccination effects on CD4 cells after COVID-19. Assay: immunoSEQ multiplex PCR; the TCRdb copy retains only in-frame clones and omits some. The sample carries tens of thousands of clones, around four fifths recorded once. Sequencing in the ViraFEST assay came after antigen-specific CD4+ T cells had been expanded with viral peptide pools, which were used to stimulate PBMC. CD4+ T cell isolation took place after 10 days of culture. Participants received two doses of either the BNT162b2 or mRNA-1273 vaccine. Antigens for these TCRs are unknown. The sample was CD4+ T cells from PBMCs cultured with HCoV-OC43 spike peptides, taken after COVID-19 vaccination. Described subset: HCoV-OC43 spike overlapping peptide pool stimulation. These receptors originate from a human donor who received a COVID-19 vaccine.

The chain joins TRBV19 to TRBJ1-5; weak D call: TRBD1 (6 bases). V was trimmed by 6 bases and J by 4 bases, leaving 16 bases between them. The CDR3 spans 15 residues. CDR1 is LNHDA, CDR2 SQIVND, per germline (reference sequence). CDR3 coding DNA: TGTGCCAGTAGGGAACGGGGGCCGACGAATCAGCCCCAGCATTTT. It encodes CASRERGPTNQPQHF.

As to this clone: This same CDR3 is encoded by further DNA sequences in the sample. The gene calls are TRBV5-1 and TRBJ1-2; D call uncertain. CDR1 is SGHRS, CDR2 YFSETQ, per germline. The CDR3 is 13 amino acids. V was pared by 0 bases and J by 4 bases, with 7 bases between. Here the CDR3 reads CASSLEGRYGYTF. The CDR3 DNA follows: TGCGCCAGCAGCTTGGAGGGCCGCTATGGCTACACCTTC.

This clone was observed a few times. The gene calls are TRBV5-1 and TRBJ1-3, with TRBD1 as a possible D gene (5 bases). V lost 4 bases to trimming and J lost 0 bases, with 11 bases between them. Germline lookup yields CDR1 SGHRS and CDR2 YFSETQ. The CDR3 has 15 residues. The CDR3 is CASSLAGSSGNTIYF. In DNA form, the CDR3 reads TGCGCCAGCAGCCTCGCAGGGAGCTCTGGAAACACCATATATTTT.

This clone was found a few times. The chain uses TRBV28 and TRBJ2-7; D is unclear. This CDR3 is built from 19 residues. V lost 5 bases and J 3 bases, leaving 29 bases between the germline ends. The germline gives CDR1 MDHEN, CDR2 SYDVKM. The CDR3 is CASSQSRMGLALPVYEQYV. For the CDR3, the DNA is TGTGCCAGCAGTCAAAGCCGAATGGGTTTGGCATTACCCGTCTACGAGCAGTACGTC.

This rearrangement joins TRBV9 to TRBJ2-5; D possibly corresponds to TRBD2 (5 bases). The CDR3 runs to 16 residues. From germline, CDR1 is SGDLS and CDR2 YYNGEE. V lost 0 bases and J 2 bases, leaving 14 bases between the germline ends. The CDR3 nucleotides read TGTGCCAGCAGCGTAGCCCCCGGGATGCTGCAAGAGACCCAGTACTTC. Translated, it gives CASSVAPGMLQETQYF.

The count of this clone is one. The chain links TRBV5-1 to TRBJ2-1, with 13 nucleotides matching TRBD2. Germline CDR1 reads SGHRS; CDR2 reads YFSETQ. The CDR3 spans 21 residues. The J segment lost 1 base and the V segment lost 4 bases, leaving 17 bases of the junction unmatched. DNA of the CDR3: TGCGCCAGCAGCCCCCACCGGACTAGCGGGGGAAACCCTCTGTCCTACAATGAGCAGTTCTTC. Translating it yields CASSPHRTSGGNPLSYNEQFF.

The V gene is TRBV30, the J gene TRBJ1-3; D is unclear. Germline assignment: CDR1 GTSNPN and CDR2 SVGIG (reference sequence). The CDR3 is made up of 14 amino acids. Trimming cost V 0 bases and J 6 bases, with 12 bases left between them. The CDR3 here is CAWSVLGVANTIYF. The CDR3 DNA reads TGTGCCTGGAGTGTATTGGGAGTGGCAAACACCATATATTTT. Based on the CDR3 plus reference TRBV30 and TRBJ1-3, the full variable domain is SQTIHQWPATLVQPVGSPLSLECTVEGTSNPNLYWYRQAAGRGLQLLFYSVGIGQISSEVPQNLSASRPQDRQFILSSKKLLLSDSGFYLCAWSVLGVANTIYFGEGSWLTVV.

The chain uses TRBV28 and TRBJ1-5, with D perhaps matching TRBD1 (6 bases). This CDR3 has 16 residues. Germline V CDR1 and CDR2: MDHEN, SYDVKM. Trimming shortened V by 5 bases and J by 1 base, and 15 bases separated the two germline ends. The CDR3 region has the DNA TGTGCCAGCAGTGCTGGGGGCGTAGGGAGCAATCAGCCCCAGCATTTT. Residues: CASSAGGVGSNQPQHF. Variable domain in full (rest from reference TRBV28 and TRBJ1-5): DVKVTQSSRYLVKRTGEKVFLECVQDMDHENMFWYRQDPGLGLRLIYFSYDVKMKEKGDIPEGYSVSREKKERFSLILESASTNQTSMYLCASSAGGVGSNQPQHFGDGTRLSIL.

The chain carries TRBV21-1 and TRBJ2-4; the table calls TRBD2, which could not be checked here. TRBV21-1 constitutes a pseudogene. The CDR3 has 22 amino acids. The DNA of the CDR3 is TGTGCCAGCAGCAAAAGCTCCGGACTAGCGGGGTGGCCGCCACACGTCAAAAACATTCAGTACTTC. Amino acid sequence: CASSKSSGLAGWPPHVKNIQYF.

The chain couples TRBV5-1 to TRBJ1-1; possibly TRBD1 for D (6 bases). CDR1 is SGHRS, CDR2 YFSETQ, per germline. V was shortened by 6 bases and J by 1 base, with 13 bases between the two germline ends. The CDR3 totals 14 residues. The chain's CDR3 is CASNEQGTNTEAFF. DNA for the CDR3: TGCGCCAGCAACGAACAGGGCACGAACACTGAAGCTTTCTTT.

The rearrangement links TRBV6-6 to TRBJ1-3, with TRBD1 identical over 8 bases. The CDR3 totals 16 residues. Germline assignment: CDR1 MNHNY and CDR2 SVGAGI (reference sequence). V dropped 5 bases and J dropped 2; count of bases not matched to a gene: 8. CDR3 sequence reads: CASSTHDRGPGNTIYF. Written as DNA, the CDR3 is TGTGCCAGCAGTACTCACGACAGGGGTCCTGGAAACACCATATATTTT.

This clone was recorded only once. The chain couples TRBV15 to TRBJ1-2; D call uncertain. This CDR3 comprises 15 residues. V gave up 1 base and J gave up 5 bases, with 14 bases separating them. Germline CDR1 and CDR2: LNHNV and YYDKDF (reference sequence). The CDR3 loop reads CATSRGLSPGYGYTF. The CDR3 region has the DNA TGTGCCACCAGCAGAGGCCTTTCGCCTGGGTATGGCTACACCTTC.

The chain recombines TRBV5-1 with TRBJ1-2, with D unclear. The V gene's germline CDR1 is SGHRS and CDR2 YFSETQ. V was shortened by 0 bases and J by 1 base, with 7 bases between the two germline ends. The CDR3 totals 14 residues. The CDR3 here is CASSLGASNYGYTF. Written as DNA, the CDR3 is TGCGCCAGCAGCTTGGGTGCCAGTAACTATGGCTACACCTTC.

In DNA form, the CDR3 reads TGCGCCAGCAGCTTGGGGCGGGAGGCGTTCGGAATTGGGCCCTACAATGAGCAGTTCTTC. Its protein is CASSLGREAFGIGPYNEQFF. The chain carries TRBV5-1 and TRBJ2-1, with TRBD2 matching over 8 bases. Per germline, CDR1 SGHRS and CDR2 YFSETQ. V was clipped by 0 bases and J by 2 bases; unmatched bases: 16. This CDR3 is built from 20 residues.

This clone was observed once. The rearrangement links TRBV5-1 to TRBJ1-2; perhaps TRBD1 as D (5 bases). V was pared by 4 bases and J by 2 bases, with 12 bases between. The V gene's germline CDR1 is SGHRS and CDR2 YFSETQ. The CDR3 contains 14 residues. CDR3 residues: CASSRGDGNYGYTF. The CDR3 bases are TGCGCCAGCAGCAGGGGAGACGGGAACTATGGCTACACCTTC.

The V gene is TRBV24-1, the J gene TRBJ2-1; D is unresolved. Germline loops: CDR1 KGHDR, CDR2 SFDVKD. The CDR3 length is 16 residues. V lost 0 bases and J 0 bases, leaving 8 bases between the germline ends. CDR3 sequence (DNA): TGTGCCACCAGTGATTTGTCGTCTAGCTCCTACAATGAGCAGTTCTTC. Residues: CATSDLSSSSYNEQFF.

This chain connects TRBV21-1 to TRBJ1-2; no DNA check was done on the table's D call, TRBD1. TRBV21-1 constitutes a pseudogene. CDR3 length: 15 residues. The DNA for the CDR3 is TGTGCCAGCAGTTATTCGCCAGGGGGAAACTATGGCTACACCTTC. This translates into CASSYSPGGNYGYTF.

V and J are TRBV6-4 and TRBJ1-1, with D possibly matching TRBD1 (5 bases). The CDR3 covers 13 residues. Looked up from germline, CDR1 is MRHNA and CDR2 is SNTAGT. Trimming cost V 2 bases and J 10 bases, with 14 bases left between them. CDR3 in amino acids: CASSDGTPATAFF. CDR3 bases: TGTGCCAGCAGTGACGGGACCCCTGCCACAGCTTTCTTT.

The chain has TRBV12-3 or TRBV12-4 and TRBJ2-3, with D perhaps assigned TRBD1 or TRBD2 (6 bases each). Trimming cost V 7 bases and J 3 bases, with 11 bases left between them. This CDR3 contains 13 residues. The CDR3 sequence: CASNRGRTDTQYF. The CDR3 DNA reads as TGTGCCAGCAACCGGGGGCGGACAGATACGCAGTATTTT.

This clone was seen only a few times. This chain joins TRBV2 and TRBJ1-6; D ambiguous. The CDR3 contains 13 residues. Trimming pared 5 bases from V and 7 bases from J, leaving 9 bases between. Germline V lookup: CDR1 SNHLY, CDR2 FYNNEI. The CDR3 DNA reads as TGTGCCAGCAGTCGAGGTGCGAATTCACCCCTCCACTTT. Protein product: CASSRGANSPLHF.

This chain joins TRBV29-1 and TRBJ2-3; TRBD1 is a possible D gene (5 bases). CDR1 and CDR2 from the germline V gene are SQVTM and ANQGSEA. The CDR3 covers 14 residues. Deletions cut 4 bases from V and 2 bases from J, with 13 bases between. The CDR3 coding sequence is TGCAGCGTTGCTGAGGACATGAACACAGATACGCAGTATTTT. This translates into CSVAEDMNTDTQYF.

With regard to this clone: Other DNA sequences in the same sample also yield this CDR3. This sequence joins TRBV24-1 and TRBJ1-4; 8 nucleotides line up with TRBD1. The junction had 5 bases not matched to a gene; V was cut back by 3 bases and J by 6 bases. The germline CDR1 and CDR2 sequences are KGHDR and SFDVKD. The CDR3 consists of 15 residues. The CDR3: CATSDPGTGDEKLFF. The CDR3 nucleotides are TGTGCCACCAGTGATCCCGGGACAGGAGATGAAAAACTGTTTTTT.

This sequence joins TRBV2 and TRBJ2-3; 7 positions agree with TRBD1. The CDR3 loop spans 17 amino acids. Germline V lookup: CDR1 SNHLY, CDR2 FYNNEI. J lost 2 bases, V lost 2 bases, and 10 bases had no gene match. The CDR3 reads CASSEIGTAEFTDTQYF. CDR3 DNA sequence: TGTGCCAGCAGTGAAATTGGGACAGCTGAATTCACAGATACGCAGTATTTT. The complete variable domain, with remaining parts taken from reference TRBV2 and TRBJ2-3, reads EPEVTQTPSHQVTQMGQEVILRCVPISNHLYFYWYRQILGQKVEFLVSFYNNEISEKSEIFDDQFSVERPDGSNFTLKIRSTKLEDSAMYFCASSEIGTAEFTDTQYFGPGTRLTVL.

The chain is built from TRBV2 and TRBJ1-2; 8 bases map to TRBD1. Trimming at V came to 8 bases and at J to 4 bases, leaving 9 bases not matched to a gene. This CDR3 has 14 amino acids. Germline V gene lookup returns CDR1 SNHLY and CDR2 FYNNEI. The CDR3 DNA sequence: TGTGCCAGCCCCGGGACAGGCGGTCTCTATGGCTACACCTTC. It encodes CASPGTGGLYGYTF. The variable domain in full, completed from reference TRBV2 and TRBJ1-2, reads EPEVTQTPSHQVTQMGQEVILRCVPISNHLYFYWYRQILGQKVEFLVSFYNNEISEKSEIFDDQFSVERPDGSNFTLKIRSTKLEDSAMYFCASPGTGGLYGYTFGSGTRLTVV.